What follows describes a single T cell receptor (beta chain). The authors drew around 11 milliliters of peripheral blood from each donor. In each sample, at least 7 million PBMCs were isolated. The entry originates in a study of blood T cells in healthy people across ages. It was with a sample-barcoded 5' primer and a J-beta primer mix that a second PCR of about 6 to 12 cycles was run. TCRdb re-called the 5' RACE reads with MiXCR, one entry per CDR3 protein. The sample contains fewer than 2,000,000 distinct CDR3 sequences, roughly two fifths of which appear only once. The CDR3 has 17 amino acids. V was clipped by 3 bases and J by 3 bases, with 18 bases between them.

The sequenced sample consisted of blood. The sequence derives from a human donor in good health. The V gene is TRBV12-3 or TRBV12-4, the J gene TRBJ2-1; D possibly matches TRBD1 or TRBD2 (5 bases each). CDR3 protein: CASSFRAWGSNYNEQFF. The CDR3 bases are TGTGCCAGCAGTTTTAGGGCCTGGGGGTCAAACTACAATGAGCAGTTCTTC.